A selection of T cell receptor beta chains follows, all from one sample in a study of cytomegalovirus exposure and HLA in healthy donors. TCRdb keeps only in-frame clones here, not all; method: immunoSEQ multiplex PCR. The sample contains fewer than 200,000 clones, around 79% of which appear only once. Sequenced material: PBMCs. These receptors were collected from a man aged 35 to 55 in good health and CMV-seropositive. Both conserved end residues are part of each CDR3. D genes are given only for firm matches. For some rows the clone size is stated as once, few or many, or as a class when expanded; others skip it.

>few|14|TRBV7-9|NA|TRBJ2-5
CASSLGAGVETQYF
TGTGCCAGCAGCTTAGGGGCAGGTGTGGAGACCCAGTACTTC
>NA|12|TRBV14|NA|TRBJ1-4
CASSQAGLKLFF
TGTGCCAGCAGCCAAGCCGGGTTAAAACTGTTTTTT
>NA|13|TRBV15|NA|TRBJ2-1
CATSRGAANEQFF
TGTGCCACCAGCAGAGGGGCCGCTAATGAGCAGTTCTTC
>NA|13|TRBV19|NA|TRBJ2-3
CASRMTARDTQYF
TGTGCCAGTAGAATGACAGCAAGGGATACGCAGTATTTT
>NA|18|TRBV5-1|TRBD2|TRBJ2-1
CASSLFYATGGLVDEQFF
TGCGCCAGCAGCTTGTTCTACGCGACTGGGGGACTAGTGGATGAGCAGTTCTTC
>NA|14|TRBV30|NA|TRBJ2-7
CAWSSTGFAYEQYF
TGTGCCTGGAGTTCAACAGGGTTTGCCTACGAGCAGTACTTC
>NA|17|TRBV7-6|NA|TRBJ2-1
CASSPNPPRRTYNEQFF
TGTGCCAGCAGCCCCAACCCCCCTAGGCGGACTTACAATGAGCAGTTCTTC
>once|14|TRBV6-1|NA|TRBJ1-2
CASSVQGLNYGYTF
TGTGCCAGCAGTGTTCAGGGTCTGAACTATGGCTACACCTTC
>NA|16|TRBV5-1|NA|TRBJ2-1
CASSLEAEVSYNEQFF
TGCGCCAGCAGCTTGGAGGCAGAGGTCTCCTACAATGAGCAGTTCTTC
>NA|15|TRBV11-2|TRBD2|TRBJ2-2
CASSLPSGNTGELFF
TGTGCCAGCAGCTTACCTAGCGGGAACACCGGGGAGCTGTTTTTT
>few|16|TRBV2|TRBD2|TRBJ2-2
CASSATSGSRAGELFF
TGTGCCAGCAGTGCGACTAGCGGGAGTCGAGCCGGGGAGCTGTTTTTT
>NA|16|TRBV5-1|NA|TRBJ1-2
CASSLDRGLVNYGYTF
TGCGCCAGCAGCTTGGATCGGGGACTGGTTAACTATGGCTACACCTTC
>NA|16|TRBV7-2|TRBD2|TRBJ2-1
CASSLAGVSGRNEQFF
TGTGCCAGCAGCTTAGCAGGCGTTAGCGGGAGGAATGAGCAGTTCTTC
>once|14|TRBV7-9|NA|TRBJ1-5
CASSLDLQGQPQHF
TGTGCCAGCAGCTTAGACCTACAGGGTCAGCCCCAGCATTTT
>few|15|TRBV19|NA|TRBJ2-7
CASSIRQGGPYEQYF
TGTGCCAGTAGTATTAGACAGGGAGGCCCCTACGAGCAGTACTTC
>NA|17|TRBV4-1|TRBD1|TRBJ1-5
CASSYKPGQGRNQPQHF
TGCGCCAGCAGCTATAAGCCGGGACAGGGACGGAATCAGCCCCAGCATTTT
>NA|14|TRBV6-6|NA|TRBJ2-2
CASSYSSDIGELFF
TGTGCCAGCAGTTACTCTTCCGACATCGGGGAGCTGTTTTTT
>NA|15|TRBV9|NA|TRBJ2-2
CASSQLWGLGGELFF
TGTGCCAGCAGCCAACTGTGGGGACTGGGCGGGGAGCTGTTTTTT
>NA|15|TRBV27|NA|TRBJ2-6
CASKQGYSGANGLTF
TGTGCCAGCAAACAGGGTTACTCTGGGGCCAACGGCCTGACTTTC
>NA|12|TRBV7-9|TRBD2|TRBJ2-7
CASSLGRAEQYF
TGTGCCAGCAGCTTGGGGAGGGCGGAGCAGTACTTC
>NA|14|TRBV2|NA|TRBJ1-1
CASSGAIRITEAFF
TGTGCCAGCAGTGGAGCAATCAGGATAACTGAAGCTTTCTTT
>NA|18|TRBV5-6|TRBD2|TRBJ2-1
CASSLFPLAGGPLYEQFF
TGTGCCAGCAGCCTTTTCCCCCTAGCGGGAGGGCCCCTCTATGAGCAGTTCTTC
>NA|17|TRBV28|TRBD1|TRBJ2-2
CASSQYRGSFVTGELFF
TGTGCCAGCAGTCAATACAGGGGGAGTTTCGTGACCGGGGAGCTGTTTTTT
>NA|13|TRBV6-5|NA|TRBJ1-2
CASSYGHFDGYTF
TGTGCCAGCAGCTACGGACATTTCGATGGCTACACCTTC
>NA|15|TRBV9|TRBD2|TRBJ2-7
CASSVTAGSAYEQYF
TGTGCCAGCAGCGTGACAGCGGGATCAGCCTACGAGCAGTACTTC
>NA|14|TRBV5-6|NA|TRBJ2-5
CASSLGGGQETQYF
TGTGCCAGCAGCTTGGGAGGAGGGCAAGAGACCCAGTACTTC
>NA|17|TRBV19|TRBD2|TRBJ2-1
CASTKKPMLAGAGEQFF
TGTGCCAGTACGAAAAAACCAATGCTAGCGGGGGCTGGGGAGCAGTTCTTC
>NA|14|TRBV9|NA|TRBJ2-7
CASSVGETPVEQYF
TGTGCCAGCAGCGTAGGGGAGACTCCCGTCGAGCAGTACTTC
>NA|15|TRBV6-5|NA|TRBJ1-2
CASITGGAPNYGYTF
TGTGCCAGCATTACGGGGGGCGCCCCTAACTATGGCTACACCTTC
>few|13|TRBV9|NA|TRBJ1-6
CASSVTGDSPLHF
TGTGCCAGCAGCGTAACCGGGGATTCACCCCTCCACTTT
>NA|13|TRBV6-1|TRBD1|TRBJ1-1
CASRGQMNTEAFF
TGTGCCAGCAGGGGACAGATGAACACTGAAGCTTTCTTT
>once|15|TRBV5-6|TRBD2|TRBJ2-4
CASSLMGLAKNSQYF
TGTGCCAGCAGCTTGATGGGACTAGCGAAAAACAGTCAGTACTTC
>NA|14|TRBV5-1|NA|TRBJ1-4
CASSLAGNNEKLFF
TGCGCCAGCAGCTTGGCAGGGAATAATGAAAAACTGTTTTTT
>NA|17|TRBV9|TRBD1|TRBJ2-7
CASSVDAGQGFSYEQYF
TGTGCCAGCAGCGTAGACGCGGGACAGGGGTTTTCCTACGAGCAGTACTTC
>NA|14|TRBV11-3|TRBD1|TRBJ2-3
CASRPGQSTDTQYF
TGTGCCAGCAGACCGGGACAGAGCACAGATACGCAGTATTTT
>NA|13|TRBV5-8|NA|TRBJ1-5
CASSPEVAFPQHF
TGTGCCAGCAGCCCCGAGGTGGCTTTTCCCCAGCATTTT
>few|18|TRBV7-9|TRBD1|TRBJ1-4
CASSSGTGGTTTNEKLFF
TGTGCCAGCAGCTCAGGGACAGGCGGCACAACTACTAATGAAAAACTGTTTTTT
>NA|10|TRBV6-6|NA|TRBJ2-3
CATLTDTQYF
TGTGCCACCCTCACAGATACGCAGTATTTT
>NA|16|TRBV19|TRBD1|TRBJ1-5
CASSGYGTGRDQPQHF
TGTGCCAGTAGTGGCTATGGGACAGGGAGAGATCAGCCCCAGCATTTT
>once|15|TRBV19|TRBD1|TRBJ1-4
CASNRQGTTNEKLFF
TGTGCCAGTAATCGACAGGGGACAACTAATGAAAAACTGTTTTTT
>NA|18|TRBV19|NA|TRBJ2-4
CASSIRPERRTAKNIQYF
TGTGCCAGTAGTATACGGCCGGAGAGGAGGACAGCCAAAAACATTCAGTACTTC
>NA|15|TRBV28|NA|TRBJ1-1
CASSPRTARYTEAFF
TGTGCCAGCAGTCCTCGGACAGCTCGATACACTGAAGCTTTCTTT
>NA|16|TRBV4-1|TRBD1|TRBJ2-7
CASSQPPGQGLYEQYF
TGCGCCAGCAGCCAACCACCGGGACAGGGGCTTTACGAGCAGTACTTC
>NA|16|TRBV5-1|TRBD2|TRBJ2-1
CASSNGGEGFYNEQFF
TGCGCCAGCAGCAACGGTGGGGAGGGATTCTACAATGAGCAGTTCTTC
>once|15|TRBV18|TRBD1|TRBJ1-5
CASSPEGGGNQPQHF
TGTGCCAGCTCACCCGAAGGGGGCGGCAATCAGCCCCAGCATTTT
>NA|13|TRBV11-2|NA|TRBJ1-5
CASSLVGGTAQHF
TGTGCCAGCAGCTTAGTGGGGGGGACCGCCCAGCATTTT
>NA|15|TRBV27|TRBD1|TRBJ2-3
CASSWGTDDTDTQYF
TGTGCCAGCAGTTGGGGGACAGACGACACAGATACGCAGTATTTT
>NA|13|TRBV19|TRBD2|TRBJ2-7
CASSSRDYYEQYF
TGTGCCAGTAGTAGCCGGGACTACTACGAGCAGTACTTC
>NA|14|TRBV14|TRBD1|TRBJ1-5
CASSQQGAGQPQHF
TGTGCCAGCAGCCAACAGGGGGCCGGACAGCCCCAGCATTTT
>once|15|TRBV7-9|TRBD2|TRBJ2-1
CASSKISGSKNQQFF
TGTGCCAGCAGCAAGATTAGCGGGAGTAAGAATCAGCAGTTCTTC
>NA|14|TRBV7-2|NA|TRBJ2-7
CASSSYRQGGEQYF
TGTGCCAGCAGCTCCTATCGACAAGGTGGCGAGCAGTACTTC
>once|14|TRBV2|NA|TRBJ1-3
CASVTGGSGNTIYF
TGTGCCAGCGTGACGGGGGGCTCTGGAAACACCATATATTTT
>few|14|TRBV9|NA|TRBJ1-2
CASSVARGASGYTF
TGTGCCAGCAGCGTAGCTAGGGGTGCTAGTGGCTACACCTTC
>NA|16|TRBV19|NA|TRBJ1-2
CASSLISGQEVYGYTF
TGTGCCAGTAGTCTCATATCGGGACAAGAGGTCTATGGCTACACCTTC
>few|14|TRBV6-5|NA|TRBJ1-5
CASSVPRGNQPQHF
TGTGCCAGCAGTGTACCGAGGGGCAATCAGCCCCAGCATTTT
>NA|13|TRBV27|NA|TRBJ2-4
CASSFNPGGIQYF
TGTGCCAGCAGTTTCAACCCCGGGGGCATTCAGTACTTC
>NA|15|TRBV5-1|NA|TRBJ2-7
CASSLAQGISYEQYF
TGCGCCAGCAGCTTGGCTCAGGGTATTTCCTACGAGCAGTACTTC
>NA|16|TRBV5-4|NA|TRBJ2-7
CASSLPGGSSSYEQYF
TGTGCCAGCAGCTTGCCAGGGGGGAGTAGCTCCTACGAGCAGTACTTC
>NA|13|TRBV28|NA|TRBJ2-7
CASSPQGLYEQYF
TGTGCCAGCAGTCCCCAGGGCTTGTACGAGCAGTACTTC